This entry lists 17 T cell receptor beta chains sequenced from one sample in a study of shared clonotypes between healthy human individuals. Measured with immunoSEQ multiplex PCR; TCRdb has only the in-frame clones, and not every one. This sample has more than 2,000,000 clones; 85% to 95% occur once, and the top ten carry about 0.41%. The sample was naive CD4+ T cells from PBMCs. Subset specified: CD45RA+ positively selected. The source of these receptors is a man younger than 35 in good health. Some clones in this sample may be carry-over from other donors' samples.

The count of this clone is one. J is TRBJ2-6 and V is TRBV28; D is ambiguous. The CDR3 spans 17 residues. V lost 5 bases to trimming and J lost 1 base, with 15 bases between them. Germline V CDR1 and CDR2: MDHEN, SYDVKM. The CDR3 bases are TGTGCCAGCAGTCCCCCCCCCGCCCCATCTGGGGCCAACGTCCTGACTTTC. This codes for CASSPPPAPSGANVLTF.

The V call is TRBV9, the J call TRBJ1-2; D possibly corresponds to TRBD1 (5 bases). Germline V gene data show CDR1 as SGDLS and CDR2 as YYNGEE. Trimming shortened V by 4 bases and J by 2 bases, and 18 bases separated the two germline ends. The length of the CDR3 is 16 residues. CDR3 sequence (DNA): TGTGCCAGCAGCCCTCAAGACGGGGGAACCAACTATGGCTACACCTTC. Its protein is CASSPQDGGTNYGYTF.

The chain links TRBV2 to TRBJ2-2; D may be TRBD2 (6 bases). This CDR3 contains 13 residues. V gave up 6 bases and J gave up 1 base, with 6 bases separating them. CDR1 and CDR2 from the germline V gene are SNHLY and FYNNEI. The CDR3 coding sequence is TGTGCCAGCAGGGGAGGGAACACCGGGGAGCTGTTTTTT. Protein: CASRGGNTGELFF. The full variable domain, in which reference TRBV2 and TRBJ2-2 provide the parts outside the CDR3, is EPEVTQTPSHQVTQMGQEVILRCVPISNHLYFYWYRQILGQKVEFLVSFYNNEISEKSEIFDDQFSVERPDGSNFTLKIRSTKLEDSAMYFCASRGGNTGELFFGEGSRLTVL.

The genes are TRBV27 and TRBJ2-7, with D possibly matching TRBD2 (6 bases). The CDR3 is 15 amino acids. The V end lost 1 base, the J end lost 2 bases, and 12 bases lay between the germline ends. Per the germline V gene, CDR1 is MNHEY and CDR2 is SMNVEV (reference sequence). CDR3: CASSLFRGFPYEQYF. CDR3 nucleotide sequence: TGTGCCAGCAGTTTATTTCGGGGGTTCCCCTACGAGCAGTACTTC.

The CDR3 region is CASSLRRGRDYGYTF. The CDR3 region has the DNA TGTGCCAGCAGCTTGAGGAGGGGCCGGGACTATGGCTACACCTTC. This chain joins TRBV5-8 and TRBJ1-2, with a weak D call TRBD1 (5 bases). The V end was cut by 1 base, the J end by 3 bases, with 13 bases between. The CDR3 loop spans 15 amino acids. Germline CDR1 SGHTS, CDR2 YDEGEE.

V gene TRBV7-8 combines with J gene TRBJ2-5; D remains unclear. Trimming removed 2 bases from V and 5 bases from J, with 15 bases in between. From germline, CDR1 is SGHVS and CDR2 FQNEAQ. This CDR3 has 15 residues. CDR3 bases: TGTGCCAGCAGCTTATCCGCTCAATCGAGGGAGACCCAGTACTTC. Translating it yields CASSLSAQSRETQYF.

Comment on this clone: The sample carries other DNA sequences with the same CDR3. V usage is TRBV7-2 and J usage is TRBJ2-1; 8 bases fit TRBD2. The V gene end was trimmed by 0 bases and the J gene end by 4 bases; junction bases not matched to a gene: 5. The CDR3 totals 16 residues. Per germline, CDR1 SGHTA and CDR2 FQGNSA. CDR3 DNA sequence: TGTGCCAGCAGCTTAGCAGGCCTAGCGGGTTACAATGAGCAGTTCTTC. Translating it yields CASSLAGLAGYNEQFF.

The chain employs TRBV7-3 and TRBJ2-3; unclear D gene. The V end lost 1 base, the J end lost 0 bases, and 23 bases lay between the germline ends. The CDR3 has 20 amino acids. Germline V gene sequence: CDR1 SGHTA, CDR2 FQGTGA. The CDR3 loop reads CASSLISLLGGGPSTDTQYF. The CDR3 DNA sequence: TGTGCCAGCAGCTTAATTTCTCTGTTAGGCGGCGGACCTAGCACAGATACGCAGTATTTT.

The chain combines TRBV30 with TRBJ2-6; D perhaps matches TRBD1 (5 bases). Trimming shortened V by 1 base and J by 4 bases, and 14 bases separated the two germline ends. There are 16 residues in the CDR3. Germline CDR1 GTSNPN, CDR2 SVGIG (reference sequence). The CDR3 is CAWSGQSLGGANVLTF. CDR3 DNA sequence: TGTGCCTGGAGTGGACAGTCCCTCGGGGGGGCCAACGTCCTGACTTTC.

The chain links TRBV13 to TRBJ2-7; D might be TRBD2 (5 bases). The ends were cut back, 3 bases at V and 0 bases at J, with 12 bases in the middle. This CDR3 has 15 residues. Germline V gene data show CDR1 as PRHDT and CDR2 as FYEKMQ (reference sequence). The CDR3 region is CASSLRAVYSYEQYF. The CDR3 DNA sequence: TGTGCCAGCAGCTTGAGAGCGGTTTACTCCTACGAGCAGTACTTC.

Of note for this clone: A read error may produce the germline difference seen at one junction end. The chain's CDR3 is CGHRTGGHEQYF. The CDR3 coding sequence is TGCGGGCACAGGACAGGGGGCCACGAGCAGTACTTC. The V gene is TRBV28, the J gene TRBJ2-7, with 11 positions matching TRBD1. The CDR3 contains 12 residues. Germline V CDR1 and CDR2: MDHEN, SYDVKM.

The chain combines TRBV5-1 with TRBJ2-3, with 10 bases lining up with TRBD2. Germline V gene lookup returns CDR1 SGHRS and CDR2 YFSETQ. J lost 6 bases, V lost 7 bases, and 11 bases had no gene match. The CDR3 is 15 residues long. CDR3 nucleotides: TGCGCCAGCGGCGAGACCGGGACTAGCGTGGATACGCAGTATTTT. The encoded protein is CASGETGTSVDTQYF.

J is TRBJ2-7 and V is TRBV5-4; D unclear. V shed 4 bases and J shed 1 base, with 9 bases lying between them. The CDR3 runs to 13 residues. Germline values: CDR1 SGHNT, CDR2 YYREEE (reference sequence). CDR3 region: CASSTSGSYEQYF. The CDR3 DNA follows: TGTGCCAGCAGCACGAGTGGGTCCTACGAGCAGTACTTC.

The CDR3 protein is CASSGTSGRYNEQFF. The DNA for the CDR3 is TGTGCCAGTTCCGGGACTAGCGGGCGATACAATGAGCAGTTCTTC. V and J are TRBV19 and TRBJ2-1; 12 bases map to TRBD2. Germline CDR1 and CDR2: LNHDA and SQIVND (reference sequence). Germline trimming cut 8 bases from V and 4 bases from J; bases unmatched to any gene: 6. The CDR3 is 15 residues long.

This chain joins TRBV7-9 and TRBJ2-7; 7 bases fit TRBD1. V gave up 4 bases and J gave up 3 bases; unmatched junction bases: 6. The CDR3 totals 14 residues. CDR1 SEHNR and CDR2 FQNEAQ come from the germline V gene (reference sequence). The CDR3 nucleotides are TGTGCCAGCAGCTCGAAGACAGGGAACTACGAGCAGTACTTC. Translated, it gives CASSSKTGNYEQYF.

CDR3 nucleotides: TGTGCCACCAGCAGAGTCGGGGACTATGGCTACACCTTC. Translating it yields CATSRVGDYGYTF. The chain joins TRBV15 to TRBJ1-2, with D unclear. The germline V gene encodes CDR1 LNHNV and CDR2 YYDKDF (reference sequence). The CDR3 is 13 residues long. Deletions cut 1 base from V and 3 bases from J, with 6 bases between. Using reference TRBV15 and TRBJ1-2 for the parts outside the CDR3, the full variable domain is DAMVIQNPRYQVTQFGKPVTLSCSQTLNHNVMYWYQQKSSQAPKLLFHYYDKDFNNEADTPDNFQSRRPNTSFCFLDIRSPGLGDTAMYLCATSRVGDYGYTFGSGTRLTVV.

The chain joins TRBV5-1 to TRBJ1-4, with TRBD1 matching over 9 bases. The CDR3 runs 15 residues. Per germline, CDR1 SGHRS and CDR2 YFSETQ. V was pared by 4 bases and J by 4 bases, with 5 bases of the junction left unmatched. The DNA of the CDR3 is TGCGCCAGCAGCCTCATGACAGGGGGTAATGAAAAACTGTTTTTT. As protein: CASSLMTGGNEKLFF. Combining the CDR3 with reference TRBV5-1 and TRBJ1-4 gives the whole variable domain KAGVTQTPRYLIKTRGQQVTLSCSPISGHRSVSWYQQTPGQGLQFLFEYFSETQRNKGNFPGRFSGRQFSNSRSEMNVSTLELGDSALYLCASSLMTGGNEKLFFGSGTQLSVL.